This passage covers 17 T cell receptor beta chains from one sample sequenced in a study of technical replicates of blood from several donors. Sequenced by immunoSEQ multiplex PCR; TCRdb stores in-frame clones only, minus some. This table has some 100,000 clones, over 90% appearing once. The sequencing input was T cells isolated from PBMCs. All receptors derive from a human donor in good health.

The CDR3 loop is CSAALGDGYTF. The CDR3 DNA reads as TGCAGTGCAGCACTCGGAGATGGCTACACCTTC. This chain uses TRBV29-1 with TRBJ1-2; D uncertain. The CDR3 is 11 residues long. The germline V gene encodes CDR1 SQVTM and CDR2 ANQGSEA.

The chain recombines TRBV2 with TRBJ2-3; 7 bases fit TRBD2. V was clipped by 5 bases and J by 1 base; unmatched bases: 9. Germline values: CDR1 SNHLY, CDR2 FYNNEI. CDR3 length equals 16 residues. The CDR3 here is CASSRRAGEGTDTQYF. As DNA, the CDR3 is TGTGCCAGCAGTCGACGGGCGGGGGAGGGCACAGATACGCAGTATTTT.

The chain couples TRBV2 to TRBJ2-3, with 7 bases matching TRBD1. The CDR3 sequence is 15 residues long. V shed 8 bases and J 4 bases; nucleotides not matched to a gene: 12. The V gene's germline CDR1 is SNHLY and CDR2 FYNNEI. The CDR3 region has the DNA TGTGCCAGCGTCAGAGACAGGGAACGGTCAGATACGCAGTATTTT. Amino acids: CASVRDRERSDTQYF.

This rearrangement joins TRBV27 to TRBJ2-3; D might be TRBD2 (5 bases). The CDR3 runs to 20 residues. V gave up 3 bases and J gave up 2 bases, with 27 bases separating them. Per germline, CDR1 MNHEY and CDR2 SMNVEV (reference sequence). This CDR3 reads CASSFLSQMRTYGITDTQYF. The CDR3 DNA reads as TGTGCCAGCAGTTTCCTTAGCCAGATGCGGACTTATGGAATCACAGATACGCAGTATTTT.

This chain links TRBV19 with TRBJ1-1; D is unresolved. The CDR3 length is 12 residues. V lost 11 bases, J lost 1 base, and 11 bases lay in between. Per germline, CDR1 LNHDA and CDR2 SQIVND (reference sequence). The CDR3 reads CAVSTGNTEAFF. In nucleotides, the CDR3 is TGTGCCGTTTCAACGGGGAACACTGAAGCTTTCTTT.

J is TRBJ2-4 and V is TRBV11-2; D might be TRBD1 (5 bases). This CDR3 region has 14 residues. Trimming cost V 1 base and J 4 bases, with 8 bases left between them. The germline V gene encodes CDR1 SGHAT and CDR2 FQNNGV. The CDR3 here is CASSLAGQKNIQYF. The CDR3 coding sequence is TGTGCCAGCAGCTTAGCAGGGCAAAAAAACATTCAGTACTTC.

The chain links TRBV4-1 to TRBJ1-3, with D possibly matching TRBD1 (5 bases). Germline V gene sequence: CDR1 MGHRA, CDR2 YSYEKL. The CDR3 is 15 amino acids. Between the trimmed V and J ends, which lost 0 bases and 7 bases, there was a span of 13 bases. CDR3 protein: CASSQDDPGRNTIYF. CDR3 DNA: TGCGCCAGCAGCCAAGATGATCCAGGGAGGAACACCATATATTTT.

The genes are TRBV7-7 and TRBJ2-3, with D possibly being TRBD2 (7 bases). Trimming removed 5 bases from V and 1 base from J, with 16 bases in between. CDR1 and CDR2 (germline): SSHAT, FNYEAQ (reference sequence). This CDR3 has 16 amino acids. The CDR3 is CASSPGGGSRTDTQYF. DNA for the CDR3: TGTGCCAGCAGCCCCGGGGGCGGGAGTCGCACAGATACGCAGTATTTT.

This clone has just one count. The chain has TRBV10-3 and TRBJ2-7; 7 positions match TRBD1. From germline, CDR1 is ENHRY and CDR2 SYGVKD. V lost 10 bases to trimming and J lost 4 bases; unmatched junction nucleotides: 7. This CDR3 is built from 12 residues. As DNA, the CDR3 is TGTGCCAGCAGCCCGGACAGGTACGAGCAGTACTTC. Translation gives CASSPDRYEQYF.

This clone was observed a handful of times. This rearrangement joins TRBV28 to TRBJ1-4; no reliable D call. Germline CDR1 is MDHEN and CDR2 is SYDVKM. The CDR3 covers 11 residues. V gave up 8 bases and J gave up 11 bases, with 12 bases separating them. CDR3 region: CASGWNYKLFF. The CDR3 region has the DNA TGTGCCAGCGGGTGGAACTACAAACTGTTTTTT.

The V gene is TRBV29-1, the J gene TRBJ2-1; 9 bases map to TRBD2. The CDR3 consists of 14 residues. CDR1 and CDR2 (germline): SQVTM, ANQGSEA. J lost 4 bases, V lost 8 bases, and 9 bases had no gene match. The CDR3, as DNA: TGCAGCACCCCCGGCGGGAGGGTTTACAATGAGCAGTTCTTC. Protein: CSTPGGRVYNEQFF.

The rearrangement joins TRBV7-9 to TRBJ2-2, with 8 positions matching TRBD2. The length of the CDR3 is 15 residues. Germline CDR1 reads SEHNR; CDR2 reads FQNEAQ (reference sequence). V was clipped by 0 bases and J by 3 bases; unmatched bases: 0. The CDR3 nucleotides read TGTGCCAGCAGCTTAGCTAGCGGGGACACCGGGGAGCTGTTTTTT. It translates to CASSLASGDTGELFF.

This chain links TRBV19 with TRBJ1-2; D perhaps matches TRBD1 (5 bases). This CDR3 has 14 amino acids. Trimming stripped 3 bases from V and 7 bases from J, with 15 bases between. Per the germline V gene, CDR1 is LNHDA and CDR2 is SQIVND (reference sequence). The CDR3 nucleotides read TGTGCCAGTAGTATGAGGGGCCCGGGGGTTGGCTACACCTTC. Its translation: CASSMRGPGVGYTF.

The chain recombines TRBV5-1 with TRBJ2-1; 12 bases are a match to TRBD2. This CDR3 is built from 15 residues. Trimming took 9 bases from V and 5 from J; bases not matched to a gene: 9. CDR1 and CDR2 (germline): SGHRS, YFSETQ. CDR3 in amino acids: CATASTSGSHNEQFF. CDR3 bases: TGCGCCACCGCATCGACTAGCGGGAGTCACAATGAGCAGTTCTTC.

The chain employs TRBV29-1 and TRBJ2-1, with 11 bases matching TRBD2. Germline CDR1 SQVTM, CDR2 ANQGSEA. The V gene end was trimmed by 5 bases and the J gene end by 4 bases; junction bases not matched to a gene: 7. The CDR3 sequence is 15 residues long. CDR3 residues: CSVRLAGGSYNEQFF. The CDR3 DNA sequence: TGCAGCGTTCGTTTAGCGGGAGGGTCTTACAATGAGCAGTTCTTC.

The J gene is TRBJ1-4, the V gene TRBV5-4; no firm D call. This CDR3 has 15 amino acids. Germline V gene lookup returns CDR1 SGHNT and CDR2 YYREEE (reference sequence). Trimming shortened V by 1 base and J by 8 bases, and 15 bases separated the two germline ends. The CDR3 here is CASSLMAYSGEKLFF. The DNA of the CDR3 is TGTGCCAGCAGCTTGATGGCTTACTCAGGCGAAAAACTGTTTTTT. The full variable domain, in which reference TRBV5-4 and TRBJ1-4 provide the parts outside the CDR3, is ETGVTQSPTHLIKTRGQQVTLRCSSQSGHNTVSWYQQALGQGPQFIFQYYREEENGRGNFPPRFSGLQFPNYSSELNVNALELDDSALYLCASSLMAYSGEKLFFGSGTQLSVL.

The V call is TRBV11-3, the J call TRBJ2-1, with TRBD2 as a possible D gene (5 bases). The CDR3 totals 15 residues. The germline gives CDR1 SGHNT, CDR2 YENEEA. V lost 5 bases and J 7 bases, leaving 18 bases between the germline ends. The CDR3 loop is CASSLGLSPANEQFF. CDR3 nucleotide sequence: TGTGCCAGCAGCCTTGGACTGAGCCCGGCAAATGAGCAGTTCTTC.